A selection of T cell receptor beta chains follows, all from one sample in a study of cytomegalovirus exposure and HLA in healthy donors. TCRdb's copy holds only in-frame clones and misses some; the assay was immunoSEQ multiplex PCR. The sample includes more than 65,000 clones, roughly 72% of them seen just once. The sample consisted of PBMCs. The source is a woman aged 50 to 60 in good health and CMV-seropositive. Each CDR3 is given with its conserved first and last residue. D genes are given only for firm matches. For some rows the clone size is stated as once, few or many, or as a class when expanded; others skip it.

d_call clone_size j_call cdr3_length v_call cdr3_nt cdr3_aa
- - TRBJ1-1 13 TRBV29-1 TGCAGCGCCCGACAAGGAACGAACACTGAAGCTTTCTTT CSARQGTNTEAFF
TRBD2 - TRBJ2-2 14 TRBV2 TGTGCCAGCGAAGGTACTAGCGGGCCCGGGGAGCTGTTTTTT CASEGTSGPGELFF
- once TRBJ1-5 15 TRBV7-2 TGTGCCAGCAGCCCCAATCTGGGGCGTCAACAGCCCCAGCATTTT CASSPNLGRQQPQHF
- - TRBJ1-5 17 TRBV5-8 TGTGCCAGCAGCTTTCCGGGGGGCAAGGTGCGCAATCAGCCCCAGCATTTT CASSFPGGKVRNQPQHF
TRBD1 few TRBJ2-1 11 TRBV28 TGTGCCAGCAGTTTGGACAGGGGGCAGTTCTTC CASSLDRGQFF
- - TRBJ2-5 14 TRBV29-1 TGCAGCGTTGAAGATCCGCCAGGGTTGGAGACCCAGTACTTC CSVEDPPGLETQYF
TRBD2 few TRBJ2-7 14 TRBV5-1 TGCGCCAGCAGCTTCCAGCGGGACCCCCTCGAGCAGTACTTC CASSFQRDPLEQYF
TRBD2 - TRBJ2-7 14 TRBV6-5 TGTGCCAGCAAGTACTCGGGAGGCCAGAACGAGCAGTACTTC CASKYSGGQNEQYF
TRBD1 once TRBJ2-3 15 TRBV2 TGTGCCAGTAAGGGGGACAGGGGTCGTACAGATACGCAGTATTTT CASKGDRGRTDTQYF
- - TRBJ2-5 13 TRBV29-1 TGCAGCGTCAGGGTGACTGGCGCGGTGACCCAGTACTTC CSVRVTGAVTQYF
- - TRBJ1-1 11 TRBV30 TGTGCCTGGAACGTCGGGGAGAGGGCTTTCTTT CAWNVGERAFF
- - TRBJ2-1 18 TRBV18 TGTGCCAGCTCACTACCCCTGGTGTCGGGGAGAGGGTACAATGAGCAGTTCTTC CASSLPLVSGRGYNEQFF
- few TRBJ2-7 13 TRBV5-1 TGCGCCAGCAGCTTGGCGGGCTCCTACGAGCAGTACTTC CASSLAGSYEQYF
- - TRBJ1-2 14 TRBV27 TGTGCCAGCAGTTTAGGGTCTTTGAGGGCCGGCTACACCTTC CASSLGSLRAGYTF
TRBD2 few TRBJ2-5 15 TRBV7-9 TGTGCCAGCAGCGTCGCTAGCGGGAGGGCCCAGACCCAGTACTTC CASSVASGRAQTQYF
TRBD2 once TRBJ2-5 13 TRBV28 TGTGCCAGCACTAGCGGGAGGTTAGAGACCCAGTACTTC CASTSGRLETQYF
TRBD1 - TRBJ2-5 15 TRBV6-1 TGTGCCAGCAGTGAAGCGCAAGGGGGCGTAGAGACCCAGTACTTC CASSEAQGGVETQYF
TRBD1 - TRBJ2-1 15 TRBV6-5 TGTGCCAGCAGTTACTCCCTGACAGGGACCAATGAGCAGTTCTTC CASSYSLTGTNEQFF
TRBD1 - TRBJ2-1 15 TRBV5-6 TGTGCCAGCAGCCGAGTGGGACAGGGTAATAATGAGCAGTTCTTC CASSRVGQGNNEQFF
- - TRBJ2-7 13 TRBV25-1 TGTGCCAGCAGGGACGGGAGAGTGGGTGAGCAGTACTTC CASRDGRVGEQYF
TRBD2 - TRBJ2-3 18 TRBV4-1 TGCGCCAGCAGCCAAGTGGGTCCCGCGGGAGCCATCACAGATACGCAGTATTTT CASSQVGPAGAITDTQYF
TRBD1 - TRBJ2-7 14 TRBV4-1 TGCGCCAGCAGCCAAGGGGACAGGTTGGGTGAGCAGTACTTC CASSQGDRLGEQYF
TRBD1 once TRBJ2-7 13 TRBV11-3 TGTGCCAGCAGCTTAGGCCGTACAGGGGAAGTTCTCTTC CASSLGRTGEVLF
TRBD1 few TRBJ2-5 15 TRBV18 TGTGCCAGCTCCCTGAGCAGGGGGAATTTGGAGACCCAGTACTTC CASSLSRGNLETQYF
- once TRBJ1-5 13 TRBV30 TGTGCCTGGAGTGCGAGAGAAAATCAGCCCCAGCATTTT CAWSARENQPQHF
TRBD2 - TRBJ2-7 15 TRBV10-2 TGCGCCAGCAGTGAAGCCCCTCTCGCGGGGGACGAGCAGTACTTC CASSEAPLAGDEQYF
TRBD2 - TRBJ2-5 16 TRBV5-6 TGTGCCAGCGGGGTTTTAGCGGGAGAGCGGCAAGAGACCCAGTACTTC CASGVLAGERQETQYF
- - TRBJ1-1 13 TRBV28 TGTGCCAGCAGTTTGCTAATGAACACTGAAGCTTTCTTT CASSLLMNTEAFF
- - TRBJ2-7 12 TRBV30 TGTGCCTGGAGGCGTTCCCTTTACGAGCAGTACTTC CAWRRSLYEQYF
- few TRBJ2-7 15 TRBV7-9 TGTGCCAGCAGCCCAACAGGGACACCATCCTACGAGCAGTACTTC CASSPTGTPSYEQYF
- - TRBJ1-2 15 TRBV25-1 TGTGCCAGCGCCCATTCCGGGCCAACTAGCTATGGCTACACCTTC CASAHSGPTSYGYTF
TRBD2 - TRBJ2-1 17 TRBV5-1 TGCGCCAGCAATCCACTAGGCGGGAGCCTTCACGGCGATGAGCAGTTCTTC CASNPLGGSLHGDEQFF
- - TRBJ2-3 14 TRBV27 TGTGCCAGCAGTTTTCGAAGGGGCCCAGATACGCAGTATTTT CASSFRRGPDTQYF
TRBD2 - TRBJ2-7 18 TRBV7-8 TGTGCCAGCAGCTTAGAGTTGGCGCTAGCGGGATGGTCCTACGAGCAGTACTTC CASSLELALAGWSYEQYF
- - TRBJ2-7 17 TRBV4-2 TGTGCCAGCAGCCCGCTACTCCGGGACTTCCGCTCCTACGAGCAGTACTTC CASSPLLRDFRSYEQYF
TRBD2 - TRBJ2-1 17 TRBV5-4 TGTGCCAGCAGCTCCACAACTAGCGGGAGAGGGTACAATGAGCAGTTCTTC CASSSTTSGRGYNEQFF
- - TRBJ2-3 17 TRBV4-2 TGTGCCAGCAGCCAAGATGGGTTGGCGGGGAGCACAGATACGCAGTATTTT CASSQDGLAGSTDTQYF
- - TRBJ1-5 15 TRBV6-6 TGTGCCAGCAGTTACTCTCAACGGGGGAATCAGCCCCAGCATTTT CASSYSQRGNQPQHF
TRBD2 medium-sized TRBJ2-3 15 TRBV15 TGTGCCACCAGCGGGCGGGAGCTTCCCACAGATACGCAGTATTTT CATSGRELPTDTQYF
TRBD2 - TRBJ2-2 14 TRBV9 TGTGCCAGTAGCATTACTAGCGGGACCGGGGAGCTGTTTTTT CASSITSGTGELFF
TRBD1 - TRBJ1-2 15 TRBV15 TGTGCCACCGGGACAGGGAGAATCAGGGACTATGGCTACACCTTC CATGTGRIRDYGYTF
TRBD1 - TRBJ1-5 13 TRBV2 TGTGCCAACTACAGGGGGTTCTATCAGCCCCAGCATTTT CANYRGFYQPQHF
- - TRBJ1-2 13 TRBV29-1 TGCAGCGTTACGGACACGAGGCAGATGGGCTACTCCTTC CSVTDTRQMGYSF